This T cell receptor (beta chain) was observed in a study of CD8 T cells in ankylosing spondylitis. Molecular-barcoded quantitative 5'-RACE produced these TCR beta libraries. TCRdb re-called the 5' RACE reads with MiXCR, one entry per CDR3 protein. The sample gives 500,000 or so distinct CDR3 sequences, less than 6% of which show up once; roughly 3.3% is in the top ten. The study's findings and limits: Significant enrichment of disease-linked clones was reported in matched ankylosing spondylitis synovial fluid. CD8+ disease-linked clones were present at relatively low frequencies in blood. Apparently characteristic of ankylosing spondylitis blood was a TCR beta motif (eight highly homologous variants).

This clonotype was seen a handful of times. Its antigen is as yet unknown. The TCR comes from a male donor with ankylosing spondylitis. The sample comprised blood, either unsorted or a sorted T cell fraction (not recorded which).

This CDR3 reads CASSQLHGGETQYF. CDR3 nucleotide sequence: TGCGCCAGCAGCCAACTTCACGGGGGGGAGACCCAGTACTTC. The rearrangement links TRBV4-3 to TRBJ2-5; 7 nucleotides match TRBD2. The CDR3 length is 14 residues. V dropped 2 bases and J dropped 5; count of bases not matched to a gene: 5. From germline, CDR1 is LGHNA and CDR2 YSLEER.